The rows below give T cell receptor beta chains drawn from one sample of a study of blood T cell repertoires in COVID-19. Clones were read by immunoSEQ multiplex PCR, and TCRdb kept only the in-frame ones, dropping some. The table has tens of thousands of clones, about 86% seen once. What was sequenced was peripheral blood. The receptors stem from a human donor in a cohort sampled during active COVID-19. CDR3s include the opening cysteine and the closing phenylalanine or tryptophan. Each record gives: clone size, J gene, V gene, D gene, CDR3 protein, CDR3 DNA. D genes are given only for firm matches. Size values are once, few and many counts, or a class for expanded clones, and some rows have none.

>-|TRBJ1-2|TRBV14|TRBD1
CASRPTGQGKVYGYTF
TGTGCCAGCAGGCCAACGGGACAGGGAAAGGTCTATGGCTACACCTTC
>once|TRBJ2-3|TRBV9|TRBD2
CASSMGLAGTDTQYF
TGTGCCAGCAGCATGGGACTAGCGGGCACAGATACGCAGTATTTT
>-|TRBJ2-7|TRBV6-2/TRBV6-3|-
CASSYSRYEQYF
TGTGCCAGCAGTTACAGCCGCTACGAGCAGTACTTC
>-|TRBJ1-6|TRBV5-4|-
CASSWRGNSPLHF
TGTGCCAGCAGCTGGAGGGGTAATTCACCCCTCCACTTT
>-|TRBJ2-7|TRBV5-1|TRBD2
CASSLAGGVSYEQYF
TGCGCCAGCAGCTTGGCGGGAGGCGTCTCCTACGAGCAGTACTTC
>-|TRBJ2-2|TRBV11-2|TRBD2
CASSSPGLAGGRGTGELFF
TGTGCCAGCAGCTCCCCGGGACTAGCGGGAGGCCGGGGCACCGGGGAGCTGTTTTTT
>-|TRBJ2-7|TRBV4-3|-
CASSQVNGGGYEQYF
TGCGCCAGCAGCCAAGTTAATGGGGGAGGTTACGAGCAGTACTTC
>-|TRBJ1-2|TRBV5-4|TRBD1
CASSLIIQGARGYTF
TGTGCCAGCAGCCTAATCATTCAGGGGGCGAGAGGCTACACCTTC
>-|TRBJ2-7|TRBV12-3/TRBV12-4|-
CASSSHLGEQYF
TGTGCCAGCAGTTCACACCTAGGCGAGCAGTACTTC
>-|TRBJ2-7|TRBV7-2|-
CASSQGPARYEQYF
TGTGCCAGCAGCCAGGGGCCCGCCAGGTACGAGCAGTACTTC